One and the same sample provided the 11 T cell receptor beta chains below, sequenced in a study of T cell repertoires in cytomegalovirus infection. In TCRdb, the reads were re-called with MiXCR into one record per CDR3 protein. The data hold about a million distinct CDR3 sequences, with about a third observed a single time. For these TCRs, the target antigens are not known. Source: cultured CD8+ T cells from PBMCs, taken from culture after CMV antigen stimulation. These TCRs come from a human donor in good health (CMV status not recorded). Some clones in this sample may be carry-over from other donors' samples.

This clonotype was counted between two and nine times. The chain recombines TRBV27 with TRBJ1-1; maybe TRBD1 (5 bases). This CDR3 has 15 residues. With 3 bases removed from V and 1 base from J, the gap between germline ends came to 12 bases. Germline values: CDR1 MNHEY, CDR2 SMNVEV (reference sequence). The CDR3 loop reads CASSFGVTANTEAFF. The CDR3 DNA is TGTGCCAGCAGTTTTGGGGTGACAGCGAACACTGAAGCTTTCTTT.

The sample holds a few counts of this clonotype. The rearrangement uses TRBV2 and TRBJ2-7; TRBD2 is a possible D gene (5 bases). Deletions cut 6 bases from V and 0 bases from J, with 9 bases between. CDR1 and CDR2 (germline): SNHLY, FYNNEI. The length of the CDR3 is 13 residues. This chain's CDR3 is CASRGGPSYEQYF. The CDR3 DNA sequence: TGTGCCAGCAGAGGAGGCCCCTCCTACGAGCAGTACTTC.

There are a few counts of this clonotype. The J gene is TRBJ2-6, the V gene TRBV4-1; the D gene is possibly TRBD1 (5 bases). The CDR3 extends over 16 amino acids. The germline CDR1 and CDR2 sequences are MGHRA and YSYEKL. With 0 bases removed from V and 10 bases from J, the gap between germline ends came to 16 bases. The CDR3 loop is CASSQEEGAPLNVLTF. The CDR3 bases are TGCGCCAGCAGCCAAGAAGAAGGGGCCCCGCTGAACGTCCTGACTTTC.

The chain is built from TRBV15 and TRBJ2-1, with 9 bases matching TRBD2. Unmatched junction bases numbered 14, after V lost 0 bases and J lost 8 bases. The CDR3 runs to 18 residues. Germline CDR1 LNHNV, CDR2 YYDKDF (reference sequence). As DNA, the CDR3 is TGTGCCACCAGCAGAGAAAGGCGGGGGGGTAGGCAAGGCTATGAGCAGTTCTTC. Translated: CATSRERRGGRQGYEQFF.

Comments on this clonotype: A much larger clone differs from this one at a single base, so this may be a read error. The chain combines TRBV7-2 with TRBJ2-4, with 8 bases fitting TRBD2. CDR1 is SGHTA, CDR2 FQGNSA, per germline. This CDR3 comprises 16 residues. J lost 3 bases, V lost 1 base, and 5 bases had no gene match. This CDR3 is CASSLVGGGLKNIQYF. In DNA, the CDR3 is TGTGCCAGCAGCTTAGTCGGGGGGGGCCTCAAAAACATTCAGTACTTC.

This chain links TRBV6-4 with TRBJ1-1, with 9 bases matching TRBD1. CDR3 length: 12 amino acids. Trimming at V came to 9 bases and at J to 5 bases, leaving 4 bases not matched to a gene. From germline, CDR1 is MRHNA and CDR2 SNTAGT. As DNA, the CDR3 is TGTGCCAGTACAGGGGGCGCGACTGAAGCTTTCTTT. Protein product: CASTGGATEAFF.

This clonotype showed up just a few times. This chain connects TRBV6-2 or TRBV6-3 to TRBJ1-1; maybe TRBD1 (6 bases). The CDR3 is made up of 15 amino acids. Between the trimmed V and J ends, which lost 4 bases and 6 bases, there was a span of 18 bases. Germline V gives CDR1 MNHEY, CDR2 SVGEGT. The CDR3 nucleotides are TGTGCCAGCAGTTCCCCACAGGGTTCCGTCGCTGAAGCTTTCTTT. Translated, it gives CASSSPQGSVAEAFF.

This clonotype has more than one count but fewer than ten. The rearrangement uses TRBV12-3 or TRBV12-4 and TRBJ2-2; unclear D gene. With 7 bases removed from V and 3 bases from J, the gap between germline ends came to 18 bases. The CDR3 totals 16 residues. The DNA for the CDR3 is TGTGCCAGCACCCCGAGCATAGCCTCCGACACCGGGGAGCTGTTTTTT. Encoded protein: CASTPSIASDTGELFF.

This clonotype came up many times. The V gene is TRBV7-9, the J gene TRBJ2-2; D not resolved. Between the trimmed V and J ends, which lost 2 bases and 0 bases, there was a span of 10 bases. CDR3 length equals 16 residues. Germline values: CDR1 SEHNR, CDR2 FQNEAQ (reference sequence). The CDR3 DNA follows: TGTGCCAGCAGCTTACTTTCTATTACGAACACCGGGGAGCTGTTTTTT. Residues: CASSLLSITNTGELFF.

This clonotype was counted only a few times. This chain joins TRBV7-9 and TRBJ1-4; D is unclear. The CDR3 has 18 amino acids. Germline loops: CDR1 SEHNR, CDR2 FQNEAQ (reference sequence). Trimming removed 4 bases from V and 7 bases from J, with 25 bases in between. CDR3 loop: CASSSATLSSLDAEKLFF. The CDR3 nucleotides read TGTGCCAGCAGCTCCGCAACCCTCTCGTCCCTCGATGCTGAAAAACTGTTTTTT.

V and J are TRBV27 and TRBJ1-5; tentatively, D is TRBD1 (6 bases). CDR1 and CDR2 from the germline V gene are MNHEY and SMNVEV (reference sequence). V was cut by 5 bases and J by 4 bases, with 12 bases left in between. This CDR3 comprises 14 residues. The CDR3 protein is CASSPGVFNQPQHF. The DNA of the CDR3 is TGTGCCAGCAGTCCAGGGGTCTTTAATCAGCCCCAGCATTTT.